The 15 T cell receptor beta chains given below trace back to one sample, sequenced in a study of cytomegalovirus exposure and HLA in healthy donors. The protocol was immunoSEQ multiplex PCR, while the TCRdb copy is restricted to in-frame clones and leaves out a portion. The data show about 340,000 clones, with 75% to 90% seen just once and approximately 0.84% held by the top ten. Sequencing used PBMCs. The receptors were gathered from a woman between 18 and 29 years old in good health and CMV-seronegative.

On this clone: The sample has other DNA sequences that encode this CDR3 too. The chain uses TRBV6-6 and TRBJ2-7, with no clear D. Trimming pared 6 bases from V and 1 base from J, leaving 7 bases between. The CDR3 runs to 12 residues. The germline CDR1 and CDR2 sequences are MNHNY and SVGAGI (reference sequence). The CDR3: CASSSSSYEQYF. The CDR3 nucleotides read TGTGCCAGCAGCAGTTCTTCCTACGAGCAGTACTTC.

This clone was observed a single time. This sequence joins TRBV10-1 and TRBJ2-7, with TRBD2 matching over 9 bases. CDR3 size: 17 residues. Germline CDR1 WNHNN, CDR2 SYGVQD (reference sequence). Trimming cost V 7 bases and J 2 bases; bases outside gene matches: 15. The CDR3 bases are TGCGCCAGCATGAGTTGCGCTAGCGGGAAGAAGACCTACGAGCAGTACTTC. As protein: CASMSCASGKKTYEQYF.

The J gene is TRBJ1-2, the V gene TRBV4-2, with D possibly being TRBD1 (6 bases). Germline CDR1 and CDR2: LGHNA and YNFKEQ. Trimming cost V 4 bases and J 3 bases, with 12 bases left between them. The CDR3 sequence is 14 residues long. The CDR3 reads CASSRSGADYGYTF. CDR3 nucleotides: TGTGCCAGCAGCCGTTCAGGGGCGGACTATGGCTACACCTTC.

The chain recombines TRBV6-1 with TRBJ1-5; unclear D gene. CDR1 is MNHNS, CDR2 SASEGT, per germline. V gave up 6 bases and J gave up 3 bases, with 9 bases separating them. The length of the CDR3 is 13 residues. The CDR3 reads CASRREVNQPQHF. The CDR3 DNA sequence: TGTGCCAGCAGGCGCGAGGTCAATCAGCCCCAGCATTTT.

The CDR3 coding sequence is TGCGCCAGCAGCCAAGAAGTCGGGGGATCCTACGAGCAGTACTTC. Translating gives CASSQEVGGSYEQYF. The chain joins TRBV4-3 to TRBJ2-7, with a possible D match to TRBD2 (6 bases). Germline V CDR1 and CDR2: LGHNA, YSLEER. This CDR3 has 15 amino acids. V lost 0 bases and J lost 1, with 10 bases in between.

This rearrangement joins TRBV29-1 to TRBJ1-2, with 9 positions matching TRBD1. The CDR3 covers 16 residues. After removal of 5 bases from V and 7 bases from J, the junction contained 17 bases not matched to a gene. Per the germline V gene, CDR1 is SQVTM and CDR2 is ANQGSEA. CDR3 DNA sequence: TGCAGCGTTTTCGGGGATCATGACAGGGGGGTGGGTGGCTACACCTTC. Its translation: CSVFGDHDRGVGGYTF.

V usage is TRBV18 and J usage is TRBJ2-1; 7 bases match TRBD1. This CDR3 contains 16 residues. Trimming took 5 bases from V and 1 from J; bases not matched to a gene: 8. Germline V lookup: CDR1 KGHSH, CDR2 LQKENI. CDR3 protein: CASSSRQGISYNEQFF. DNA of the CDR3: TGTGCCAGCTCATCTAGACAGGGTATATCCTACAATGAGCAGTTCTTC. Full variable domain (missing parts from reference TRBV18 and TRBJ2-1): NAGVMQNPRHLVRRRGQEARLRCSPMKGHSHVYWYRQLPEEGLKFMVYLQKENIIDESGMPKERFSAEFPKEGPSILRIQQVVRGDSAAYFCASSSRQGISYNEQFFGPGTRLTVL.

V is TRBV7-2 and J is TRBJ2-7; 10 nucleotides agree with TRBD2. Germline V gene lookup returns CDR1 SGHTA and CDR2 FQGNSA. There are 15 residues in the CDR3. Trimming at V came to 0 bases and at J to 7 bases, leaving 6 bases not matched to a gene. CDR3 sequence reads: CASSLAGLAVGEQYF. The CDR3 bases are TGTGCCAGCAGCTTAGCCGGACTAGCGGTAGGGGAGCAGTACTTC.

This sequence joins TRBV7-6 and TRBJ2-1; 9 bases align to TRBD2. With V trimmed by 1 base and J by 9 bases, 7 bases remained unmatched. Germline CDR1 SGHVS, CDR2 FNYEAQ. The CDR3 is 15 residues long. CDR3 loop: CASSLVGGRGGEQFF. The CDR3 DNA is TGTGCCAGCAGCTTAGTCGGCGGGAGGGGGGGTGAGCAGTTCTTC.

This clone was recorded once. The CDR3 sequence is CASSLSSRNIQYF. CDR3 nucleotides: TGTGCCAGCAGCTTATCGTCCAGAAACATTCAGTACTTC. The chain employs TRBV7-3 and TRBJ2-4, with D uncertain. The CDR3 covers 13 residues. Germline assignment: CDR1 SGHTA and CDR2 FQGTGA. V was shortened by 2 bases and J by 6 bases, with 8 bases between the two germline ends.

The J gene is TRBJ2-5, the V gene TRBV29-1; D uncertain. This CDR3 has 14 residues. Trimming removed 8 bases from V and 2 bases from J, with 18 bases in between. Germline V CDR1 and CDR2: SQVTM, ANQGSEA. CDR3 loop: CSLSAQAEQETQYF. In DNA, the CDR3 is TGCAGCCTCTCGGCTCAGGCCGAACAAGAGACCCAGTACTTC.

The rearrangement uses TRBV6-5 and TRBJ2-5; tentative D call: TRBD1 (6 bases). CDR3 length equals 16 residues. Germline CDR1 and CDR2: MNHEY and SVGAGI. V dropped 4 bases and J dropped 1 base, with 16 bases sitting between them. Here the CDR3 DNA reads TGTGCCAGCAGTTTGGGGACAAACTTCCCCCAAGAGACCCAGTACTTC. Protein sequence: CASSLGTNFPQETQYF.

This chain uses TRBV28 with TRBJ1-5; D is unclear. The V end was cut by 5 bases, the J end by 3 bases, with 14 bases between. This CDR3 spans 15 amino acids. Germline assignment: CDR1 MDHEN and CDR2 SYDVKM. The chain's CDR3 is CASSMDGQSNQPQHF. The DNA of the CDR3 is TGTGCCAGCAGTATGGATGGGCAGTCCAATCAGCCCCAGCATTTT.

The gene calls are TRBV6-1 and TRBJ2-5, with 7 bases lining up with TRBD1. Germline V gives CDR1 MNHNS, CDR2 SASEGT. The CDR3 has 13 residues. V shed 6 bases and J 7 bases; nucleotides not matched to a gene: 8. The CDR3 DNA reads TGTGCCAGCAGCGACAGGGTAAGAGGGACCCAGTACTTC. The encoded protein is CASSDRVRGTQYF.

The chain links TRBV19 to TRBJ2-7; 9 positions match TRBD1. V lost 1 base, J lost 2 bases, and 6 bases stayed unmatched. The CDR3 runs 16 residues. Germline V gives CDR1 LNHDA, CDR2 SQIVND (reference sequence). The CDR3 sequence: CASSIAPRQGAYEQYF. The DNA for the CDR3 is TGTGCCAGTAGTATAGCCCCTCGACAGGGGGCCTACGAGCAGTACTTC.